The 15 T cell receptor beta chains reported below all come from one sample, sequenced in a study of technical replicates of blood from a few donors. Method: immunoSEQ multiplex PCR; TCRdb's copy keeps in-frame clones and lacks some. The table lists nearly 90,000 clones, 95% of them singletons, with less than 0.35% in the top ten. Specimen: T cells isolated from PBMCs. The receptors originated from a human donor in good health.

This chain joins TRBV29-1 and TRBJ2-7; TRBD1 matches at 7 bases. V shed 4 bases and J 2 bases; nucleotides not matched to a gene: 8. CDR1 is SQVTM and CDR2 is ANQGSEA in the germline V gene. This CDR3 spans 14 amino acids. The CDR3 DNA sequence: TGCAGCGTTGTTATCGAGGGGGCCGCCTACGAGCAGTACTTC. Amino acids: CSVVIEGAAYEQYF.

This sequence joins TRBV30 and TRBJ1-5, with D unclear. Trimming removed 0 bases from V and 5 bases from J, with 8 bases in between. The CDR3 runs to 13 residues. The V gene's germline CDR1 is GTSNPN and CDR2 SVGIG (reference sequence). For the CDR3, the DNA is TGTGCCTGGAGTGTGAGCGAAGATCAGCCCCAGCATTTT. It specifies CAWSVSEDQPQHF.

The chain employs TRBV5-1 and TRBJ2-1; 8 positions agree with TRBD2. Germline CDR1 SGHRS, CDR2 YFSETQ. The CDR3 is made up of 16 amino acids. The V segment lost 4 bases and the J segment 5 bases; nucleotides outside the gene matches: 11. The CDR3 here is CASSVSLAAYDNEQFF. In nucleotides, the CDR3 is TGCGCCAGCAGCGTCTCACTAGCGGCTTACGACAATGAGCAGTTCTTC.

This clone has more than one count but fewer than ten. This chain connects TRBV13 to TRBJ2-5, with D tentatively TRBD2 (5 bases). V was shortened by 2 bases and J by 5 bases, with 12 bases between the two germline ends. CDR3 length: 14 residues. Per germline, CDR1 PRHDT and CDR2 FYEKMQ (reference sequence). The DNA for the CDR3 is TGTGCCAGCAGCTTAAGAGGGAATGACGAGACCCAGTACTTC. Translating it yields CASSLRGNDETQYF.

This chain connects TRBV28 to TRBJ2-7, with 8 bases identical to TRBD1. CDR1 MDHEN and CDR2 SYDVKM come from the germline V gene. The CDR3 runs 16 residues. V shed 5 bases, J shed 3 bases, and the junction held 12 bases outside the gene matches. The CDR3 bases are TGTGCCAGCAGTCCCCGAGGACAGGGCAAGGGCTACGAGCAGTACTTC. Protein product: CASSPRGQGKGYEQYF.

The chain links TRBV7-2 to TRBJ2-3; 9 nucleotides line up with TRBD2. CDR1 is SGHTA, CDR2 FQGNSA, per germline. V shed 5 bases, J shed 5 bases, and the junction held 2 bases outside the gene matches. This CDR3 has 13 residues. The CDR3 is CASSRRGGDTQYF. CDR3 bases: TGTGCCAGCAGCCGGCGGGGGGGAGATACGCAGTATTTT. The full variable domain, rest sourced from reference TRBV7-2 and TRBJ2-3, is GAGVSQSPSNKVTEKGKDVELRCDPISGHTALYWYRQSLGQGLEFLIYFQGNSAPDKSGLPSDRFSAERTGGSVSTLTIQRTQQEDSAVYLCASSRRGGDTQYFGPGTRLTVL.

The sample holds a few counts of this clone. This sequence joins TRBV4-3 and TRBJ1-1, with D possibly TRBD1 on 5 matching bases. This CDR3 has 16 residues. Germline V gene lookup returns CDR1 LGHNA and CDR2 YSLEER. Trimming removed 2 bases from V and 0 bases from J, with 13 bases in between. The CDR3, as DNA: TGCGCCAGCAGCCAAAAGCAGGGCGTTATGAACACTGAAGCTTTCTTT. Translated, it gives CASSQKQGVMNTEAFF.

The V and J genes are TRBV7-3 and TRBJ1-2, with TRBD1 matching over 8 bases. The CDR3 runs 14 residues. V trimming: 3 bases; J trimming: 8 bases; junction bases outside the gene matches: 8. Germline assignment: CDR1 SGHTA and CDR2 FQGTGA. CDR3 sequence: CASSFTTGESGYTF. Written as DNA, the CDR3 is TGTGCCAGCAGCTTTACGACAGGGGAGAGCGGCTACACCTTC.

The genes are TRBV5-1 and TRBJ2-2, with D hard to call. The CDR3 loop spans 14 amino acids. V lost 1 base to trimming and J lost 5 bases, with 9 bases between them. The V gene's germline CDR1 is SGHRS and CDR2 YFSETQ. CDR3 sequence reads: CASSLSAGTGELFF. CDR3 DNA: TGCGCCAGCAGCTTGTCGGCAGGAACCGGGGAGCTGTTTTTT.

The chain links TRBV14 to TRBJ2-1; 8 bases are a match to TRBD2. Unmatched junction bases numbered 8, after V lost 6 bases and J lost 7 bases. This CDR3 comprises 14 residues. Germline CDR1 reads SGHDN; CDR2 reads FVKESK. The CDR3 nucleotides are TGTGCCAGCAGAATAAGCGGGAGTCAGAATGAGCAGTTCTTC. Amino acids: CASRISGSQNEQFF.

This clone was counted a single time. The chain employs TRBV25-1 and TRBJ2-2, with 10 bases matching TRBD1. The length of the CDR3 is 17 residues. Trimming at V came to 5 bases and at J to 2 bases, leaving 8 bases not matched to a gene. Germline V gene sequence: CDR1 MGHDK, CDR2 SYGVNS. The CDR3 region has the DNA TGTGCCAGCAGTCCCTTAGGGACAGGGGATAACACCGGGGAGCTGTTTTTT. It yields the protein CASSPLGTGDNTGELFF. Full variable domain (missing parts from reference TRBV25-1 and TRBJ2-2): EADIYQTPRYLVIGTGKKITLECSQTMGHDKMYWYQQDPGMELHLIHYSYGVNSTEKGDLSSESTVSRIRTEHFPLTLESARPSHTSQYLCASSPLGTGDNTGELFFGEGSRLTVL.

This chain links TRBV9 with TRBJ1-1; TRBD1 matches 7 bases. Trimming cost V 3 bases and J 8 bases; bases outside gene matches: 4. Germline CDR1 SGDLS, CDR2 YYNGEE. The CDR3 sequence is 12 residues long. The CDR3 DNA reads as TGTGCCAGCAGCGGCAGGGGGAGGGAAGCTTTCTTT. Protein: CASSGRGREAFF.

V gene TRBV6-1 combines with J gene TRBJ1-3; D might be TRBD1 (6 bases). CDR1 and CDR2 from the germline V gene are MNHNS and SASEGT. V lost 6 bases and J 3 bases, leaving 12 bases between the germline ends. This CDR3 region has 14 residues. The CDR3 DNA sequence: TGTGCCAGCAGCCCTGCAGGGGTTGGAAACACCATATATTTT. Amino acid sequence: CASSPAGVGNTIYF.

The chain employs TRBV29-1 and TRBJ2-7; a weak D match, TRBD2 (5 bases). The CDR3 length is 13 residues. Germline CDR1 is SQVTM and CDR2 is ANQGSEA. V dropped 3 bases and J dropped 1 base, with 10 bases sitting between them. CDR3 DNA: TGCAGCGTTGATAAGGGCGGGTCCTACGAGCAGTACTTC. Residues: CSVDKGGSYEQYF.

The V and J genes are TRBV4-3 and TRBJ1-1; a possible D gene is TRBD1 (5 bases). CDR3 size: 14 residues. Germline CDR1 is LGHNA and CDR2 is YSLEER. Trimming cost V 0 bases and J 3 bases, with 8 bases left between them. CDR3 bases: TGCGCCAGCAGCCAAGATGGGGGGGACACTGAAGCTTTCTTT. Translated, it gives CASSQDGGDTEAFF.